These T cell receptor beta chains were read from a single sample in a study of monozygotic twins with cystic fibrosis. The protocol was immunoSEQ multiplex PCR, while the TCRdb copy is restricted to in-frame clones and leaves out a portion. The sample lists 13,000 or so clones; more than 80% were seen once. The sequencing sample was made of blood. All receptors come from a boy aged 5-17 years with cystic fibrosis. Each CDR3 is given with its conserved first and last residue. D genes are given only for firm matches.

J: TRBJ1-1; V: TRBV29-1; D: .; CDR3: CSVADGLEAFF; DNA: TGCAGCGTTGCAGACGGTCTTGAAGCTTTCTTT
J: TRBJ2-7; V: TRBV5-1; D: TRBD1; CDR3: CASSATPGTAVYEQYF; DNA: TGCGCCAGCAGCGCGACCCCCGGGACAGCTGTCTACGAGCAGTACTTC
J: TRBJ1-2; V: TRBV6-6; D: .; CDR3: CASSRPTGITYGYTF; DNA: TGTGCCAGCAGTCGACCGACAGGCATAACTTATGGCTACACCTTC
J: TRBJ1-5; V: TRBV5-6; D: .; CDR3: CASSLVRNSNQPQHF; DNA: TGTGCCAGCAGCTTAGTAAGAAACAGCAATCAGCCCCAGCATTTT
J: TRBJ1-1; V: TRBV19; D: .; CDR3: CASTGRVGTEAFF; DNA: TGTGCCAGTACGGGCAGGGTTGGGACTGAAGCTTTCTTT
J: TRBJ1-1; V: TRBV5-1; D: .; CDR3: CASTPLYSMMNTEAFF; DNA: TGCGCCAGCACCCCCTTATACAGCATGATGAACACTGAAGCTTTCTTT
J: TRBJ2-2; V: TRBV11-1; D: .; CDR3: CASSFRTANTGELFF; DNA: TGTGCCAGCAGCTTTCGAACAGCAAACACCGGGGAGCTGTTTTTT
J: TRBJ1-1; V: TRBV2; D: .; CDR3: CASSLTGLNTEAFF; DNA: TGTGCCAGCAGCCTCACAGGGTTGAACACTGAAGCTTTCTTT
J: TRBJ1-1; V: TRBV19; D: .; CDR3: CASSIARMNTEAFF; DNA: TGTGCCAGTAGTATAGCCCGCATGAACACTGAAGCTTTCTTT
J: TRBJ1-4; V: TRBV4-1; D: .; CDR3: CASSFRGATNEKLFF; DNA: TGCGCCAGCAGTTTTAGGGGGGCAACTAATGAAAAACTGTTTTTT
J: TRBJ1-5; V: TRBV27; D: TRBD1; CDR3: CASSLTGAYNQPQHF; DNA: TGTGCCAGCAGTTTGACAGGGGCCTACAATCAGCCCCAGCATTTT
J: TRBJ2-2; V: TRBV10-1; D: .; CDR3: CASSRTVTGELFF; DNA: TGCGCCAGCAGTAGAACAGTCACCGGGGAGCTGTTTTTT
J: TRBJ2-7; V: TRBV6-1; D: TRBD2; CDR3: CASSELGGVYEQYF; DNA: TGTGCCAGCAGTGAGTTGGGGGGGGTCTACGAGCAGTACTTC
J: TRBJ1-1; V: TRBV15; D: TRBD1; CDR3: CATSRDQGGNTEAFF; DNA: TGTGCCACCAGCAGAGATCAGGGGGGGAACACTGAAGCTTTCTTT
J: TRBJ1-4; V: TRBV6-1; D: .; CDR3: CAIKRRGNEKLFF; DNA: TGTGCCATCAAGCGACGGGGTAATGAAAAACTGTTTTTT
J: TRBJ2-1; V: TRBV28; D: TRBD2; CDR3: CASSFPGLEINEQFF; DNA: TGTGCCAGCAGTTTCCCGGGACTAGAAATAAATGAGCAGTTCTTC
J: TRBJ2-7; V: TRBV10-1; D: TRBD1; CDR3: CASSFNRGSYEQYF; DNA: TGCGCCAGCAGTTTCAACAGGGGATCCTACGAGCAGTACTTC
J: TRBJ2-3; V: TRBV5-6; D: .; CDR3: CASSGAYTDTQYF; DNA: TGTGCCAGCAGCGGGGCCTACACAGATACGCAGTATTTT